This T cell receptor (beta chain) is from a study of human T cells and chemical hapten exposure. Study details: Patients, a majority of them female, were diagnosed with alopecia areata, totalis or universalis.

CDR3 length equals 17 residues. Germline CDR1 reads MNHEY; CDR2 reads SVGAGI. V was clipped by 4 bases and J by 2 bases; unmatched bases: 8. The time point is: patch test 3, about 24 weeks after DPC sensitization. Specified treatment: therapeutic diphenylcyclopropenone sensitization with weekly scalp DPC. It was from unfractionated whole blood that total RNA was extracted. The library tagged each cDNA molecule with unique molecular identifiers. TCRdb processed the RACE reads anew with MiXCR; each CDR3 protein has one entry. The sample has 99,000 or so distinct CDR3 sequences; under 40% are singletons. This clonotype occurred a few times. No antigen is known for it. Overall study findings and caveats: Expanded TCRs made up significantly more big CDR3 similarity clusters than controls did.

Source: whole blood, taken in connection with sensitization to the hapten diphenylcyclopropenone (DPC). The V and J genes are TRBV6-5 and TRBJ2-6; TRBD1 agrees at 7 bases. The receptor was isolated from a man aged 40-49 years with alopecia areata. Some clones in this sample may be carry-over from other donors' samples. The CDR3, as DNA: TGTGCCAGCAGTTTTTGGGCAGGGGGACCTGGGGCCAACGTCCTGACTTTC. Protein product: CASSFWAGGPGANVLTF.